These T cell receptor beta chains were read from a single sample in a study of T cells in Graves' hyperthyroidism and ophthalmopathy. Via MiXCR, TCRdb re-called the multiplex PCR reads, giving one row per CDR3 protein. The table includes fewer than 450,000 distinct CDR3 sequences, about a sixth detected once. The material sequenced was blood. The source is a woman aged 25 to 39 with Graves' hyperthyroidism that later progressed to Graves' ophthalmopathy. CDR3s include the opening cysteine and the closing phenylalanine or tryptophan. Fields, in order: V gene, D gene, J gene, clone size, CDR3 protein, CDR3 DNA. The D gene is left open where the match is weak. Where a row states a size, it is once, few, many or the class of an expanded clone; other rows omit it.

v_call: TRBV7-9; d_call: .; j_call: TRBJ2-1; clone_size: .; cdr3_aa: CASNVDGYNEQFF; cdr3_nt: TGTGCCAGCAATGTCGACGGGTACAATGAGCAGTTCTTC
v_call: TRBV20-1; d_call: .; j_call: TRBJ1-2; clone_size: many; cdr3_aa: CSAPAGTNYGYTF; cdr3_nt: TGCAGTGCTCCTGCAGGCACTAACTATGGCTACACCTTC
v_call: TRBV11-2; d_call: TRBD2; j_call: TRBJ2-5; clone_size: many; cdr3_aa: CASSLALAGETQYF; cdr3_nt: TGTGCCAGCAGCTTAGCCCTAGCGGGAGAGACCCAGTACTTC
v_call: TRBV27; d_call: .; j_call: TRBJ1-2; clone_size: many; cdr3_aa: CASRRRAANYGYTF; cdr3_nt: TGTGCCAGCAGGCGACGGGCGGCTAACTATGGCTACACCTTC
v_call: TRBV4-2; d_call: .; j_call: TRBJ2-2; clone_size: few; cdr3_aa: CASSQARDTGELFF; cdr3_nt: TGTGCCAGCAGCCAAGCACGGGACACCGGGGAGCTGTTTTTT
v_call: TRBV6-4; d_call: TRBD2; j_call: TRBJ2-3; clone_size: many; cdr3_aa: CASSDSGEGTDTQYF; cdr3_nt: TGTGCCAGCAGTGACTCTGGGGAGGGTACAGATACGCAGTATTTT
v_call: TRBV5-4; d_call: TRBD1; j_call: TRBJ1-2; clone_size: few; cdr3_aa: CASSWGQADGYTF; cdr3_nt: TGTGCCAGCAGCTGGGGACAGGCCGATGGCTACACCTTC
v_call: TRBV12-3/TRBV12-4; d_call: .; j_call: TRBJ2-2; clone_size: many; cdr3_aa: CASNYGTITGELFF; cdr3_nt: TGTGCCAGCAATTACGGGACAATCACCGGGGAGCTGTTTTTT
v_call: TRBV14; d_call: .; j_call: TRBJ1-1; clone_size: few; cdr3_aa: CASSQAFVQGSTEAFF; cdr3_nt: TGTGCCAGCAGCCAAGCTTTTGTCCAGGGAAGCACTGAAGCTTTCTTT
v_call: TRBV19; d_call: TRBD1; j_call: TRBJ1-1; clone_size: many; cdr3_aa: CASSIQGAEAFF; cdr3_nt: TGTGCCAGTAGTATACAGGGGGCTGAAGCTTTCTTT
v_call: TRBV20-1; d_call: .; j_call: TRBJ2-1; clone_size: many; cdr3_aa: CSAVPAGRELNNEQFF; cdr3_nt: TGCAGTGCTGTCCCGGCCGGGCGAGAATTAAACAATGAGCAGTTCTTC
v_call: TRBV5-1; d_call: .; j_call: TRBJ2-5; clone_size: many; cdr3_aa: CASTATETQYF; cdr3_nt: TGCGCCAGCACTGCTACGGAGACCCAGTACTTC
v_call: TRBV2; d_call: TRBD1; j_call: TRBJ2-7; clone_size: many; cdr3_aa: CAIQERTGNGYEQYF; cdr3_nt: TGTGCCATCCAGGAGAGGACAGGGAATGGGTACGAGCAGTACTTC
v_call: TRBV6-2/TRBV6-3; d_call: .; j_call: TRBJ2-7; clone_size: few; cdr3_aa: CASSYSKVRQTYEQYF; cdr3_nt: TGTGCCAGCAGTTACTCGAAGGTCCGGCAGACATACGAGCAGTACTTC
v_call: TRBV20-1; d_call: TRBD2; j_call: TRBJ2-7; clone_size: .; cdr3_aa: CSATEIAGADYEQYF; cdr3_nt: TGCAGTGCTACGGAAATAGCGGGAGCAGACTACGAGCAGTACTTC
v_call: TRBV2; d_call: TRBD2; j_call: TRBJ2-3; clone_size: .; cdr3_aa: CASSGVSAGLAGEDTQYF; cdr3_nt: TGTGCCAGCAGTGGGGTCAGTGCGGGACTAGCGGGAGAAGATACGCAGTATTTT
v_call: TRBV6-1; d_call: TRBD1; j_call: TRBJ2-2; clone_size: few; cdr3_aa: CASLRSDRGRVGELFF; cdr3_nt: TGTGCCAGCCTACGGTCGGACAGGGGGCGGGTCGGGGAGCTGTTTTTT
v_call: TRBV4-1; d_call: .; j_call: TRBJ1-4; clone_size: once; cdr3_aa: CASSQDRSFEKLFF; cdr3_nt: TGCGCCAGCAGCCAAGATCGATCGTTCGAAAAACTGTTTTTT
v_call: TRBV27; d_call: TRBD1; j_call: TRBJ2-4; clone_size: .; cdr3_aa: CASSAGETGIRYF; cdr3_nt: TGTGCCAGCAGTGCAGGCGAGACAGGGATTCGGTACTTC
v_call: TRBV28; d_call: .; j_call: TRBJ2-1; clone_size: many; cdr3_aa: CASSLVGRWLSYEQFF; cdr3_nt: TGTGCCAGCAGTTTAGTGGGCCGATGGTTATCTTATGAGCAGTTCTTC
v_call: TRBV29-1; d_call: .; j_call: TRBJ1-1; clone_size: .; cdr3_aa: CSVALVTEAFF; cdr3_nt: TGCAGCGTTGCCTTGGTCACTGAAGCTTTCTTT
v_call: TRBV20-1; d_call: .; j_call: TRBJ1-1; clone_size: many; cdr3_aa: CSARGLGRRGGNTEAFF; cdr3_nt: TGCAGTGCTAGGGGTCTTGGGCGGAGGGGGGGGAACACTGAAGCTTTCTTT
v_call: TRBV18; d_call: .; j_call: TRBJ1-1; clone_size: few; cdr3_aa: CASSPPGWENTEAFF; cdr3_nt: TGTGCCAGCTCGCCACCAGGGTGGGAGAACACTGAAGCTTTCTTT
v_call: TRBV15; d_call: .; j_call: TRBJ1-3; clone_size: few; cdr3_aa: CATTGTLLTSSGNTIYF; cdr3_nt: TGTGCCACCACCGGGACACTATTAACGAGCTCTGGAAACACCATATATTTT
v_call: TRBV3-1; d_call: .; j_call: TRBJ2-5; clone_size: many; cdr3_aa: CASSQDRDGKETQYF; cdr3_nt: TGTGCCAGCAGCCAAGATAGGGACGGGAAAGAGACCCAGTACTTC
v_call: TRBV28; d_call: .; j_call: TRBJ1-2; clone_size: many; cdr3_aa: CASSPTSGIANYGYTF; cdr3_nt: TGTGCCAGCAGCCCAACCTCCGGGATAGCTAACTATGGCTACACCTTC
v_call: TRBV27; d_call: TRBD2; j_call: TRBJ2-7; clone_size: few; cdr3_aa: CASSFSGSVYEQYF; cdr3_nt: TGTGCCAGCAGTTTTAGCGGGAGCGTTTACGAGCAGTACTTC
v_call: TRBV7-9; d_call: .; j_call: TRBJ2-3; clone_size: .; cdr3_aa: CASSSPGASTDTQYF; cdr3_nt: TGTGCCAGCAGCTCACCGGGGGCGAGCACAGATACGCAGTATTTT
v_call: TRBV27; d_call: TRBD2; j_call: TRBJ2-3; clone_size: .; cdr3_aa: CASTPERGGPADTQYF; cdr3_nt: TGTGCCAGCACCCCAGAGCGGGGGGGGCCTGCAGATACGCAGTATTTT
v_call: TRBV5-6; d_call: TRBD2; j_call: TRBJ2-1; clone_size: .; cdr3_aa: CASSLEAGGVHEQFF; cdr3_nt: TGTGCCAGCAGCTTGGAGGCGGGAGGGGTCCATGAGCAGTTCTTC
v_call: TRBV10-3; d_call: .; j_call: TRBJ2-6; clone_size: few; cdr3_aa: CAIRETQGSGANVLTF; cdr3_nt: TGTGCCATCAGGGAAACACAGGGTTCTGGGGCCAACGTCCTGACTTTC
v_call: TRBV12-3/TRBV12-4; d_call: .; j_call: TRBJ2-2; clone_size: few; cdr3_aa: CASTQSGELFF; cdr3_nt: TGTGCCAGCACCCAGTCCGGGGAGCTGTTTTTT
v_call: TRBV27; d_call: TRBD1; j_call: TRBJ1-5; clone_size: .; cdr3_aa: CASSPNRRGLQPQHF; cdr3_nt: TGTGCCAGCAGTCCAAACCGCAGGGGGCTTCAGCCCCAGCATTTT
v_call: TRBV2; d_call: TRBD1; j_call: TRBJ1-5; clone_size: .; cdr3_aa: CASNGDRGLQPQHF; cdr3_nt: TGTGCCAGCAATGGGGACAGGGGGCTTCAGCCCCAGCATTTT
v_call: TRBV2; d_call: TRBD2; j_call: TRBJ2-1; clone_size: many; cdr3_aa: CASSGQTGGGAWNEQFF; cdr3_nt: TGTGCCAGCAGTGGCCAGACGGGGGGTGGGGCGTGGAATGAGCAGTTCTTC
v_call: TRBV27; d_call: TRBD2; j_call: TRBJ2-2; clone_size: few; cdr3_aa: CASKFGGGGYTGELFF; cdr3_nt: TGTGCCAGCAAGTTCGGGGGGGGCGGCTACACCGGGGAGCTGTTTTTT
v_call: TRBV20-1; d_call: .; j_call: TRBJ1-5; clone_size: many; cdr3_aa: CSARVRTGNQPQHF; cdr3_nt: TGCAGTGCTAGAGTGCGGACGGGCAATCAGCCCCAGCATTTT
v_call: TRBV18; d_call: .; j_call: TRBJ2-1; clone_size: many; cdr3_aa: CASSPRSGGRYNEQFF; cdr3_nt: TGTGCCAGCTCACCAAGGTCCGGGGGCCGGTACAATGAGCAGTTCTTC
v_call: TRBV7-9; d_call: TRBD1; j_call: TRBJ2-7; clone_size: many; cdr3_aa: CASSSRPQTGNYEQYF; cdr3_nt: TGTGCCAGCAGCTCAAGGCCCCAGACAGGGAACTACGAGCAGTACTTC
v_call: TRBV3-1; d_call: TRBD2; j_call: TRBJ2-7; clone_size: .; cdr3_aa: CASSQEGLAGVIYEQYF; cdr3_nt: TGTGCCAGCAGCCAAGAGGGCTTAGCGGGAGTCATCTACGAGCAGTACTTC
v_call: TRBV11-2; d_call: TRBD1; j_call: TRBJ2-3; clone_size: many; cdr3_aa: CASSLGGGSDTQYF; cdr3_nt: TGTGCCAGCAGCTTAGGAGGGGGCTCAGATACGCAGTATTTT
v_call: TRBV27; d_call: TRBD1; j_call: TRBJ1-4; clone_size: many; cdr3_aa: CASSLDREKLFF; cdr3_nt: TGTGCCAGCAGTTTAGACAGGGAGAAACTGTTTTTT